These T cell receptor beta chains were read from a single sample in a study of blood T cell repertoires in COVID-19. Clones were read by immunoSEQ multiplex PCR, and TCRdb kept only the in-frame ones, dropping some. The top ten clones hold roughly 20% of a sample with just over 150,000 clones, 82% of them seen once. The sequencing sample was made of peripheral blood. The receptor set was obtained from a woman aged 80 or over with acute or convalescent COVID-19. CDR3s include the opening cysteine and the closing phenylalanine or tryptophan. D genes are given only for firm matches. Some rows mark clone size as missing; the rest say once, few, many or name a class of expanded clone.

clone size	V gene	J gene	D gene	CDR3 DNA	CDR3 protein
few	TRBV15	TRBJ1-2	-	TGTGCCACCAGCAGAGGGTTGACAGCCGAGTATGGCTACACCTTC	CATSRGLTAEYGYTF
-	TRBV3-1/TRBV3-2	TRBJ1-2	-	TGTGCCAGCAGCCAAGGGGGCGCAGGTGGCTACACCTTC	CASSQGGAGGYTF
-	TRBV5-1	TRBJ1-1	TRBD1	TGCGCCAGCAGCTGGGGACAGCTGGGGGAATCGAACACTGAAGCTTTCTTT	CASSWGQLGESNTEAFF
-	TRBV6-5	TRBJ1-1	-	TGTGCCACCATAGGCGGGGGGGGCACTGAAGCTTTCTTT	CATIGGGGTEAFF
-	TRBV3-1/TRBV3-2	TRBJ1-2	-	TGTGCCAGCAGCCAAGCCAGGGGATATGGCTACACCTTC	CASSQARGYGYTF
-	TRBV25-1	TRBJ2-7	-	TGTGCCAGCAGTTTTACAGGGAGCGAGCAGTACTTC	CASSFTGSEQYF
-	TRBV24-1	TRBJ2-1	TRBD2	TGTGCCACCAGTGAAGGGAGCGGGAGATACAATGAGCAGTTCTTC	CATSEGSGRYNEQFF
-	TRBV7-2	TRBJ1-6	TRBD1	TGTGCCAGCAGCCCGGACAGGGACCCCCGAAGCTCCTATAATTCACCCCTCCACTTT	CASSPDRDPRSSYNSPLHF
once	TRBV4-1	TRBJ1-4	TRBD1	TGCGCCAGCAGCCCGCGAAGTACCGGACAGGGGGGGGAAAAACTGTTTTTT	CASSPRSTGQGGEKLFF
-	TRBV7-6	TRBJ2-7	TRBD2	TGTGCCAGCAGCTTAGACCCTAGCGGTGCCTACGAGCAGTACTTC	CASSLDPSGAYEQYF
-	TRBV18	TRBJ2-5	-	TGTGCCAGCTCACCCCTCGGGGGTGAGACCCAGTACTTC	CASSPLGGETQYF
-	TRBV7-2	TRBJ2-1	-	TGTGCCAGCAGCCCCGGAGGGGGCCGTGGCAATGAGCAGTTCTTC	CASSPGGGRGNEQFF
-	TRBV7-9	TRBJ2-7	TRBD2	TGTGCCAGCAGTAGGATTAGCGGGAGGGCTCGCTACGAGCAGTACTTC	CASSRISGRARYEQYF
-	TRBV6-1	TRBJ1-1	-	TGTGCCAGCAGTGAATTGACAGGCACTGAAGCTTTCTTT	CASSELTGTEAFF
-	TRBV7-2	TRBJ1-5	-	TGTGCCAGCAGCTTAGGACAGTATAGCAATCAGCCCCAGCATTTT	CASSLGQYSNQPQHF
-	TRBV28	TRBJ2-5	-	TGTGCCAGCAGTTCCCGGGGGACCCAAGAGACCCAGTACTTC	CASSSRGTQETQYF
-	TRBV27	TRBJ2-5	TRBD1	TGTGCCAGCAGCCTTAGGACAGGTGGGGAGACCCAGTACTTC	CASSLRTGGETQYF
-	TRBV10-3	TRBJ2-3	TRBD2	TGTGCCATCAGCAGGACTAGCGGCACAGATACGCAGTATTTT	CAISRTSGTDTQYF
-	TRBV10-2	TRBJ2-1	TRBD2	TGCGCCAGCAGTGGTAGCGGGAGGGGGTCCTACAATGAGCAGTTCTTC	CASSGSGRGSYNEQFF
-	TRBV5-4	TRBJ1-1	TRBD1	TGTGCCAGCAGCCCCCAGGGGGGGAACACTGAAGCTTTCTTT	CASSPQGGNTEAFF
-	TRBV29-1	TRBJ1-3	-	TGCAGCGTCCAAACTGGAAACACCATATATTTT	CSVQTGNTIYF
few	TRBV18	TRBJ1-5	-	TGTGCCAGCTCCCAGAATTTTAATCAGCCCCAGCATTTT	CASSQNFNQPQHF
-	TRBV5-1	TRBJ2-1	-	TGCGCCAGCAGCGAAGACTATTCCAATGAGCAGTTCTTC	CASSEDYSNEQFF
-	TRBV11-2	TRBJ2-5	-	TGTGCCAGCAAGGGGGTGGGGGAGACCCAGTACTTC	CASKGVGETQYF
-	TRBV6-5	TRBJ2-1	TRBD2	TGTGCCAGCAGTTTAGCGGGAGGGAGGGGTGAGCAGTTCTTC	CASSLAGGRGEQFF
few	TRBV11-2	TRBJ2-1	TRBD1	TGTGCCAGCAGCCTTTCGCTGCAGGGGGCGAATGAGCAGTTCTTC	CASSLSLQGANEQFF
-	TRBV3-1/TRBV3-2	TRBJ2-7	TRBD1	TGTGCCAGCAGCCAAGATAAGGGGGCAGGGGGCGACTACGAGCAGTACTTC	CASSQDKGAGGDYEQYF
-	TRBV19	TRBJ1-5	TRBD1	TGTGCCAGTAGTAAGAGGGACAGCCGGGTTGCGCCCCAGCATTTT	CASSKRDSRVAPQHF
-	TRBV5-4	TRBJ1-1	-	TGTGCCAGCAGCTCAATACAGGGAGAGAACACTGAAGCTTTCTTT	CASSSIQGENTEAFF
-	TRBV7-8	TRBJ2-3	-	TGTGCCAGCAGTAGCCCTAGCGAGAGCACAGATACGCAGTATTTT	CASSSPSESTDTQYF
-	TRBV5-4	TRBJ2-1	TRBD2	TGTGCCAGCAGCTTGGCCCTAGCGGGAGTTAATGAGCAGTTCTTC	CASSLALAGVNEQFF
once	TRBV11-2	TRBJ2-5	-	TGTGCCAGCAGCTTAGCCCAGGGCCAAGAGACCCAGTACTTC	CASSLAQGQETQYF
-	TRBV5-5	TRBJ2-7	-	TGTGCCAGCAGCTTGGGGCTGGGCCATTCCTACGAGCAGTACTTC	CASSLGLGHSYEQYF
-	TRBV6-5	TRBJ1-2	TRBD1	TGTGCCAGCCGAAGGACAGGGGAGTTCTATGGCTACACCTTC	CASRRTGEFYGYTF
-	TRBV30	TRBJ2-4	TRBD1	TGTGCCTGGAGACCCCCGGGACAGACAGCCAAAAACATTCAGTACTTC	CAWRPPGQTAKNIQYF
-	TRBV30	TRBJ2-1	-	TGTGCCTGGGGGTTAAGGCTCGCGGATGAGCAGTTCTTC	CAWGLRLADEQFF
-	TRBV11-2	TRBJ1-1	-	TGTGCCAGCAGCCTGAGGGGTGCAGCGGGAGGAGTCACTGAAGCTTTCTTT	CASSLRGAAGGVTEAFF
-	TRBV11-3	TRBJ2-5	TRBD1	TGTGCCAGGAGCTCCTTTAGGACAGGGTGGGAGACCCAGTACTTC	CARSSFRTGWETQYF
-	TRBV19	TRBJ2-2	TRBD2	TGTGCCAGTCGACCTAGCGGGAGATCATCCGGGGAGCTGTTTTTT	CASRPSGRSSGELFF
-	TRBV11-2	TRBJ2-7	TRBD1	TGTGCCAGCAGCTTAGTGGGACAGGGGGCAAACCACGAGCAGTACTTC	CASSLVGQGANHEQYF
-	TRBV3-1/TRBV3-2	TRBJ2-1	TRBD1	TGTGCCAGCAGCCACCTTAGGACAGGGGGGCAGTTCTTC	CASSHLRTGGQFF